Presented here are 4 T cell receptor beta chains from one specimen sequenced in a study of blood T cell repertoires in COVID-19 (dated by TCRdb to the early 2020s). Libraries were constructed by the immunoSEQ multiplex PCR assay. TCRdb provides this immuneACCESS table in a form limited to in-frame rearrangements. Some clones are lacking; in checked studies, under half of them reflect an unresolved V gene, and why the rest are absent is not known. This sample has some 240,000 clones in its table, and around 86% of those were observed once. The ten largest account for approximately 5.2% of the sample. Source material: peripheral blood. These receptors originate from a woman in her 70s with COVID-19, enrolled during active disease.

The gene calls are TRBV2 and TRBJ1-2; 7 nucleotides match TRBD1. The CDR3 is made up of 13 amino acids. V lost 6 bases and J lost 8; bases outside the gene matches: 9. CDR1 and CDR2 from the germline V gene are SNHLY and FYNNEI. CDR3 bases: TGTGCCAGCAGGTTGGGACAGTCCGGGGGCTACACCTTC. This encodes CASRLGQSGGYTF.

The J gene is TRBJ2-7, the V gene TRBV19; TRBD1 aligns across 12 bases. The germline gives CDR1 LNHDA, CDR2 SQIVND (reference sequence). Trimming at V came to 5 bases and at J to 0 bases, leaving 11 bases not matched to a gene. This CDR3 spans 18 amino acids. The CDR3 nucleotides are TGTGCCAGTAGTCCTATGGGACAGGGGGCCTTCGACTCCTACGAGCAGTACTTC. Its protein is CASSPMGQGAFDSYEQYF.

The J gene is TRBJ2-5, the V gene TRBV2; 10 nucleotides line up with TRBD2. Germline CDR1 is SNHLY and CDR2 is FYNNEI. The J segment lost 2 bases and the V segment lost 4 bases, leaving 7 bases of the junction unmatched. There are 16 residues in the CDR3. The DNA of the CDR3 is TGTGCCAGCAGTGTAGCTAGCGGGAGATTTCAAGAGACCCAGTACTTC. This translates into CASSVASGRFQETQYF. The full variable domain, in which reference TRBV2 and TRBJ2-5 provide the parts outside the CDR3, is EPEVTQTPSHQVTQMGQEVILRCVPISNHLYFYWYRQILGQKVEFLVSFYNNEISEKSEIFDDQFSVERPDGSNFTLKIRSTKLEDSAMYFCASSVASGRFQETQYFGPGTRLLVL.

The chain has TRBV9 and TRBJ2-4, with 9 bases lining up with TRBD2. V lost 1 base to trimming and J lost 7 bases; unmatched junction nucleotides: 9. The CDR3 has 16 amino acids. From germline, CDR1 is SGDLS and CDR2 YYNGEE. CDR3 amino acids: CASSVPLAGGPNIQYF. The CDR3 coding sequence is TGTGCCAGCAGCGTACCCCTCGCGGGAGGGCCGAACATTCAGTACTTC.